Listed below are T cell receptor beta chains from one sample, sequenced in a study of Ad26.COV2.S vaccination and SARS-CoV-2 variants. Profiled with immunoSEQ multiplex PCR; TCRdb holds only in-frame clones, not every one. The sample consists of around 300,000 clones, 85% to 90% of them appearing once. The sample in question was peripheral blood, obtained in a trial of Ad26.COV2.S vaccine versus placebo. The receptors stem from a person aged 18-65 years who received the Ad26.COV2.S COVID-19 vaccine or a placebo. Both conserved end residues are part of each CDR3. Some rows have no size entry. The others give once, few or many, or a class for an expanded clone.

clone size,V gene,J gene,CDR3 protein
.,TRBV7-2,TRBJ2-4,CASSLGTGPDIQYF
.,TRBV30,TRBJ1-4,CAWSPLGGQGNEKLFF
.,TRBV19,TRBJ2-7,CASRKDTRGYEQYF
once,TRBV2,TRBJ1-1,CASHRTTATSEAFF
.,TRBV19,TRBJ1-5,CASSIGTGNQPQHF
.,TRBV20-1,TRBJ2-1,CSASRGISYNEQFF
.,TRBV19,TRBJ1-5,CASSVDRDQPQHF
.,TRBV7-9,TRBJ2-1,CASSPRTSSYNEQFF
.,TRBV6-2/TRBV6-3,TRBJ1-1,CASSYERLTSNTEAFF
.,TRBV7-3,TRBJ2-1,CASALAGSYNEQFF
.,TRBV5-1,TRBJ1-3,CASSSGTGIGGNTIYF
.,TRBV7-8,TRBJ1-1,CASSHRDSYMNTEAFF
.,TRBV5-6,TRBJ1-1,CASSLFLSGTNTEAFF
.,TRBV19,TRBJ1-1,CASSLRGWNTEAFF
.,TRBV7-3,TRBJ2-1,CASSPGGNHNEQFF
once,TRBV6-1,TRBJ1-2,CASSEGNYGYTF
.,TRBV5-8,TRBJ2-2,CASSVGRVTGELFF
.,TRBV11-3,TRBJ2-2,CASTLRAPGELFF
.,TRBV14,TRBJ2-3,CASSQEIKWPSTDTQYF
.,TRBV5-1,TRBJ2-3,CASSLEGGIGSDTQYF
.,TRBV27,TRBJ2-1,CASGTGPINEQFF
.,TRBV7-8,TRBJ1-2,CASSPSGGWSNYGYTF
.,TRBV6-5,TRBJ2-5,CASSPQGARLETQYF
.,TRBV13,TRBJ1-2,CASSLGSGGIYGYTF
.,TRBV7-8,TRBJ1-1,CASSLGHLGSLNTEAFF
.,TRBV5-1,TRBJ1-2,CASSLAGHGYTF
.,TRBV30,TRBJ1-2,CAWSVQVDGYTF